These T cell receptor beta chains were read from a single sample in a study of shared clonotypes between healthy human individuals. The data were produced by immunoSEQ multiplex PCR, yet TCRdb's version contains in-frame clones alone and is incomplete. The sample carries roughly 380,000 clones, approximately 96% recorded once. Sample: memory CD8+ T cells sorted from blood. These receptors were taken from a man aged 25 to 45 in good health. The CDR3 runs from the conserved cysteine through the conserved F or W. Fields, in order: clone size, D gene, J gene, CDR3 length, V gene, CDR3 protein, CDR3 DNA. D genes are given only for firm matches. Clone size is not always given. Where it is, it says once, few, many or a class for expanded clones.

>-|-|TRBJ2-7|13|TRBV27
CASSQDSSYEQYF
TGTGCCAGCAGCCAAGACAGCTCCTACGAGCAGTACTTC
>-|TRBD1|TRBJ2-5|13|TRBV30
CAWSTTGGETQYF
TGTGCCTGGAGCACGACAGGGGGAGAGACCCAGTACTTC
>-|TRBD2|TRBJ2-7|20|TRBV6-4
CASRVIPGTSGTPSSYEQYF
TGTGCCAGCAGGGTCATCCCCGGGACTAGCGGGACTCCTAGCTCCTACGAGCAGTACTTC
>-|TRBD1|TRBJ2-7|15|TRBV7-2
CASSLGRGFPYEQYF
TGTGCCAGCAGCTTAGGCAGGGGGTTTCCCTACGAGCAGTACTTC
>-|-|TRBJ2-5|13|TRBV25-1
CASKEGALETQYF
TGTGCCAGCAAGGAGGGGGCTTTGGAGACCCAGTACTTC
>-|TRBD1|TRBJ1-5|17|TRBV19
CASSTRTGRESNQPQHF
TGTGCCAGTAGTACTCGGACAGGGAGGGAGAGCAATCAGCCCCAGCATTTT
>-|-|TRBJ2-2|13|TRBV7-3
CASSLKVGGELFF
TGTGCCAGCAGCTTAAAAGTAGGGGGGGAGCTGTTTTTT
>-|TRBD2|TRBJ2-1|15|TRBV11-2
CASSLDSGRVNEQFF
TGTGCCAGCAGCTTAGATAGCGGGAGAGTGAATGAGCAGTTCTTC
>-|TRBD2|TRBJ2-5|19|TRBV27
CASSLLAISGRLGGETQYF
TGTGCCAGCAGTTTGCTGGCGATAAGCGGGAGACTTGGGGGGGAGACCCAGTACTTC
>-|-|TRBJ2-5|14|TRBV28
CASSRHRGGETQYF
TGTGCCAGCAGTAGACACAGGGGAGGGGAGACCCAGTACTTC
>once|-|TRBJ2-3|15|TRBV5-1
CASSLARTGTDTQYF
TGCGCCAGCAGCTTGGCCCGGACAGGCACAGATACGCAGTATTTT
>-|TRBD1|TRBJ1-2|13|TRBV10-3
CAILRQGGAGYTF
TGTGCCATCCTCCGACAGGGGGGTGCTGGCTACACCTTC
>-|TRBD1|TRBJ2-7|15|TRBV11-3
CASSLGTGASYEQYF
TGTGCCAGCAGCTTAGGGACAGGGGCCTCCTACGAGCAGTACTTC
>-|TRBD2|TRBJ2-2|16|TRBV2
CASSLGTSGNTGELFF
TGTGCCAGCAGTCTCGGGACTAGCGGAAACACCGGGGAGCTGTTTTTT
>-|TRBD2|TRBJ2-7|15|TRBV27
CATPKFPGRAGKQYF
TGTGCCACCCCAAAGTTCCCAGGGAGGGCTGGGAAGCAGTACTTC
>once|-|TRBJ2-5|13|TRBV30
CAWSVGQIETQYF
TGTGCCTGGAGTGTCGGACAGATAGAGACCCAGTACTTC
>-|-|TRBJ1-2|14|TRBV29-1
CSVDVGGSLGGYTF
TGCAGCGTTGACGTTGGAGGGTCGCTGGGTGGCTACACCTTC
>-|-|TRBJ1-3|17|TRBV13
CASSLDRDFNSGNTIYF
TGTGCCAGCAGCTTAGACAGGGACTTTAACTCTGGAAACACCATATATTTT
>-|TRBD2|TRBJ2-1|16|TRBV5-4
CASSPRLAGGQNEQFF
TGTGCCAGCAGCCCAAGACTAGCGGGAGGACAAAATGAGCAGTTCTTC
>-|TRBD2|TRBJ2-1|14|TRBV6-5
CASQIYSGSNEQFF
TGTGCCAGCCAGATATATAGCGGGAGCAATGAGCAGTTCTTC
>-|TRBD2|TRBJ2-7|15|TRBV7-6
CASSRSGSGLSEQYF
TGTGCCAGCAGTCGTAGCGGGAGTGGTCTTTCCGAGCAGTACTTC
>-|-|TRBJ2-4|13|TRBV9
CASSKSSSPTQYF
TGTGCCAGCAGCAAGTCAAGCAGTCCGACTCAGTACTTC
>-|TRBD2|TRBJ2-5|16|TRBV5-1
CASGRGTSLRQETQYF
TGCGCCAGCGGCCGTGGGACTAGCTTGCGCCAAGAGACCCAGTACTTC
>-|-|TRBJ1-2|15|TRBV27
CASSLAGSGGSGYTF
TGTGCCAGCAGTTTAGCCGGCTCCGGAGGCAGCGGCTACACCTTC
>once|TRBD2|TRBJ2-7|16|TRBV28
CASSLWAGGSSYEQYF
TGTGCCAGCAGTTTATGGGCGGGAGGATCTTCCTACGAGCAGTACTTC
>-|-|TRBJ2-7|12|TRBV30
CAWSSISYEQYF
TGTGCCTGGAGTTCTATCTCCTACGAGCAGTACTTC
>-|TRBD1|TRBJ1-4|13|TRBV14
CASSRQGNEKLFF
TGTGCCAGCAGCCGACAGGGTAATGAAAAACTGTTTTTT
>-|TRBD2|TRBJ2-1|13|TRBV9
CASSSGSSNEQFF
TGTGCCAGCAGCAGCGGGAGTAGCAATGAGCAGTTCTTC
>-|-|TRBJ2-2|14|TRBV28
CASSLTLNTGELFF
TGTGCCAGCAGTTTGACCCTGAACACCGGGGAGCTGTTTTTT
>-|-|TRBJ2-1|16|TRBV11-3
CASSLDWRGGIDEQFF
TGTGCCAGCAGCTTAGATTGGAGAGGCGGGATCGATGAGCAGTTCTTC
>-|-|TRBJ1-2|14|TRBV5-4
CASSLAGANYGYTF
TGTGCCAGCAGCTTGGCGGGGGCTAACTATGGCTACACCTTC
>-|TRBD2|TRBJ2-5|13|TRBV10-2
CASSAGGQETQYF
TGCGCCAGCAGTGCGGGGGGGCAAGAGACCCAGTACTTC
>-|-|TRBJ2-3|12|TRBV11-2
CASRALTDTQYF
TGTGCCAGCAGAGCATTGACAGATACGCAGTATTTT
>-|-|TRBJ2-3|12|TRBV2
CASSDGRDTQYF
TGTGCCAGCAGTGATGGGCGAGATACGCAGTATTTT
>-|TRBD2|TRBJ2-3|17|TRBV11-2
CASSPHGSGTSTDTQYF
TGTGCCAGCAGCCCTCACGGTAGCGGGACCAGCACAGATACGCAGTATTTT
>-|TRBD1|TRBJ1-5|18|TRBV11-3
CASSPARTGDYSNQPQHF
TGTGCCAGCAGTCCCGCTAGAACAGGGGATTATAGCAATCAGCCCCAGCATTTT
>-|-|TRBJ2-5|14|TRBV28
CASSTDRVQETQYF
TGTGCCAGCAGCACTGACCGGGTACAAGAGACCCAGTACTTC
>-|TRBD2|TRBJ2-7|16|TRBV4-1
CASSPAGVGVGYEQYF
TGCGCCAGCAGCCCCGCGGGAGTGGGGGTGGGCTACGAGCAGTACTTC
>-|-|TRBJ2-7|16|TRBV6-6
CASSYYTSLGRYEQYF
TGTGCCAGCAGTTACTACACAAGTTTGGGTCGTTACGAGCAGTACTTC
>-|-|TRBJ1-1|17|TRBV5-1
CASSLAVTGGVWAEAFF
TGCGCCAGCAGCTTGGCCGTGACAGGAGGGGTCTGGGCTGAAGCTTTCTTT
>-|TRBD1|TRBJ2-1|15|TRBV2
CASRDRDRSLHEQFF
TGTGCCAGCAGGGACCGGGACAGGTCCTTACATGAGCAGTTCTTC
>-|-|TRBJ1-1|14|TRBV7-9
CASSLYRENTEAFF
TGTGCCAGCAGCTTATACCGGGAGAACACTGAAGCTTTCTTT
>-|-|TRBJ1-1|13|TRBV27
CASSFQGNTEAFF
TGTGCCAGCAGTTTCCAGGGGAATACTGAAGCTTTCTTT
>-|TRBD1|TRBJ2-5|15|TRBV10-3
CAISESTGAQETQYF
TGTGCCATCAGTGAGTCCACAGGGGCTCAAGAGACCCAGTACTTC